Following are 9 T cell receptor beta chains from one sample sequenced in a study of regulatory T cells in long-lasting Graves disease. iRepertoire HTBI primers and Arm-PCR of CDR3 regions built TCR beta libraries. TCRdb independently ran MiXCR on the multiplex PCR reads; one entry per CDR3 protein. The table lists around 470,000 distinct CDR3 sequences, approximately 15% of them singletons. Regarding time point: newly diagnosed GD, antithyroid drugs for less than 3 months. Extracted PBMC RNA gave rise to the TCR library. The sample was also reused in another study, on T cells in Graves' hyperthyroidism and ophthalmopathy.

The sample here was peripheral blood mononuclear cells (PBMCs), taken at new diagnosis, from a patient treated with antithyroid drugs. The receptor set was obtained from a woman between 50 and 59 years old with Graves disease.

The chain combines TRBV19 with TRBJ2-4; D ambiguous. Germline V gives CDR1 LNHDA, CDR2 SQIVND (reference sequence). Trimming removed 0 bases from V and 0 bases from J, with 9 bases in between. The CDR3 covers 16 residues. The CDR3 region is CASSIDLSGAKNIQYF. The CDR3 DNA reads TGTGCCAGTAGTATAGATCTCTCGGGAGCCAAAAACATTCAGTACTTC.

There are many counts of this clonotype. The chain links TRBV2 to TRBJ1-1; D not certain. The CDR3 is made up of 15 amino acids. Germline lookup yields CDR1 SNHLY and CDR2 FYNNEI. Trimming left V 2 bases short and J 7 bases short, with 17 bases between. CDR3 coding DNA: TGTGCCAGCAGTGAAATCGGTGATGGACGGGGTGAAGCTTTCTTT. Protein sequence: CASSEIGDGRGEAFF.

In this sample, this clonotype turned up many times. The chain carries TRBV29-1 and TRBJ2-1, with unresolved D. CDR1 is SQVTM and CDR2 is ANQGSEA in the germline V gene. This CDR3 contains 15 residues. Trimming removed 3 bases at V and 4 bases at J, with 16 bases between. This chain's CDR3 is CSVDKDGTAYNEQFF. DNA of the CDR3: TGCAGCGTTGACAAGGACGGCACCGCGTACAATGAGCAGTTCTTC.

This clonotype was counted once. No conserved phenylalanine or tryptophan ends this CDR3, so it is likely a read error. The chain combines TRBV28 with TRBJ1-2; the D gene is possibly TRBD1 (6 bases). The V end lost 6 bases, the J end lost 4 bases, and 15 bases lay between the germline ends. The germline V gene has CDR1 MDHEN and CDR2 SYDVKM. CDR3 length: 14 residues. The CDR3, as DNA: TGTGCCAGCAGCTTGGGGGGGCGCGTCTATGGCTACACCTCC. It is translated as CASSLGGRVYGYTS.

This clonotype was counted at least ten times. The genes are TRBV10-3 and TRBJ1-1; D gene ambiguous. Germline values: CDR1 ENHRY, CDR2 SYGVKD. Trimming removed 5 bases at V and 0 bases at J, with 13 bases between. This CDR3 is 15 amino acids long. CDR3: CAISNSVIMNTEAFF. For the CDR3, the DNA is TGTGCCATCAGTAACAGCGTAATTATGAACACTGAAGCTTTCTTT.

This clonotype has a count of ten or more. The chain uses TRBV5-1 and TRBJ1-6; TRBD1 is a possible D gene (5 bases). The CDR3 runs to 15 residues. V was trimmed by 0 bases and J by 6 bases, leaving 10 bases between them. Germline values: CDR1 SGHRS, CDR2 YFSETQ. The CDR3 protein is CASSLDQGLNSPLHF. The CDR3 DNA follows: TGCGCCAGCAGCTTGGATCAGGGCCTTAATTCACCCCTCCACTTT.

This clonotype was detected ten times or more. Compared with germline, one end of the junction differs, possibly owing to a read error. The V call is TRBV5-1, the J call TRBJ1-1, with 9 bases that match TRBD1. Germline V gene sequence: CDR1 SGHRS, CDR2 YFSETQ. This CDR3 has 14 amino acids. The CDR3 reads CASSWGQGNTEAFF. Written as DNA, the CDR3 is TGTGCCAGCAGCTGGGGACAGGGGAACACTGAAGCTTTCTTT.

Concerning this clonotype: One end of the junction varies from germline; a read error may be responsible. The rearrangement links TRBV3-1 to TRBJ2-1; D is ambiguous. The germline CDR1 and CDR2 sequences are LGHDT and YNNKEL (reference sequence). The CDR3 extends over 15 amino acids. The CDR3 region is CVSSQTPNSYNEQFF. The CDR3 DNA follows: TGTGTCAGCAGCCAAACCCCGAACTCCTACAATGAGCAGTTCTTC.

This clonotype has a count of ten or more. The CDR3 reads CAISARTGTNNEQFF. For the CDR3, the DNA is TGTGCCATCAGTGCGCGGACAGGGACTAACAATGAGCAGTTCTTC. The chain joins TRBV10-3 to TRBJ2-1; tentative D call: TRBD1 (8 bases). The V and J ends lost 4 bases and 5 bases respectively, with 15 bases between them. CDR1 and CDR2 from the germline V gene are ENHRY and SYGVKD. The CDR3 is 15 residues long.